This T cell receptor (beta chain) emerged from a study of T-cell memory formation after mild COVID-19. The germline V gene has CDR1 MNHEY and CDR2 SVGAGI. This CDR3 is built from 14 residues. V lost 6 bases, J lost 8 bases, and 8 bases stayed unmatched. This clonotype was picked up a small number of times. Constant-segment primers served in 5'RACE that generated TCR alpha and TCR beta cDNA libraries bearing sample barcodes and UMIs. TCRdb redid the calling of the 5' RACE reads with MiXCR, one entry per CDR3 protein. The sample holds about 560,000 distinct CDR3 sequences, roughly 17% seen once. The receptor's source is an adult woman who had mild COVID-19 (a few samples of this study predate the infection). Cell type and time point are not known. The chain carries TRBV6-5 and TRBJ2-7, with 12 bases lining up with TRBD1. The sample comprised PBMCs or a T cell subset sorted from them (not recorded which). The CDR3 DNA is TGTGCCAGCAGACCCCGGGGACAGGGGGCAAAGCAGTACTTC. This sequence encodes CASRPRGQGAKQYF.